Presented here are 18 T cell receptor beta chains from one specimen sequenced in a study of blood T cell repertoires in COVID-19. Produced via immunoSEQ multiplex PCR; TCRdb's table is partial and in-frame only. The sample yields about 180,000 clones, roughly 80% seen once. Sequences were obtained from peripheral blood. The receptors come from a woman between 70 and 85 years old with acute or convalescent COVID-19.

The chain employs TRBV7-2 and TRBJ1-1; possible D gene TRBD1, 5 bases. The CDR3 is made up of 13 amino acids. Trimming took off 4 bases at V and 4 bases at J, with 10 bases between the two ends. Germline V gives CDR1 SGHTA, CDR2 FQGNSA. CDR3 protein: CASSSQGLTEAFF. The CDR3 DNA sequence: TGTGCCAGCAGCTCTCAGGGACTCACTGAAGCTTTCTTT.

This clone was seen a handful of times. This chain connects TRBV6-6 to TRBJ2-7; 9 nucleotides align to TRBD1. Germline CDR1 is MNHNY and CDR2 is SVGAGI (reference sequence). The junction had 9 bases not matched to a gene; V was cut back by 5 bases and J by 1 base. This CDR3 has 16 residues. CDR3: CASSPSGTGNSYEQYF. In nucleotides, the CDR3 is TGTGCCAGCAGTCCGTCCGGGACAGGGAATTCCTACGAGCAGTACTTC.

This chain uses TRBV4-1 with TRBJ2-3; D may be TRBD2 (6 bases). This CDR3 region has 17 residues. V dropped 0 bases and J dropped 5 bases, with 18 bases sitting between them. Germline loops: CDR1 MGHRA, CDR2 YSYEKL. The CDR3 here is CASSQDLFPRREDTQYF. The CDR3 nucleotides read TGCGCCAGCAGCCAAGACTTGTTTCCTCGGCGGGAAGATACGCAGTATTTT.

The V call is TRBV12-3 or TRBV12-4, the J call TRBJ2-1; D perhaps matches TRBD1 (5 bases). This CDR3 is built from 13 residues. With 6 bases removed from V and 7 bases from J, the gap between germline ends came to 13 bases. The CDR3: CASSWVSGNEQFF. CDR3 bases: TGTGCCAGCAGCTGGGTTTCAGGGAATGAGCAGTTCTTC.

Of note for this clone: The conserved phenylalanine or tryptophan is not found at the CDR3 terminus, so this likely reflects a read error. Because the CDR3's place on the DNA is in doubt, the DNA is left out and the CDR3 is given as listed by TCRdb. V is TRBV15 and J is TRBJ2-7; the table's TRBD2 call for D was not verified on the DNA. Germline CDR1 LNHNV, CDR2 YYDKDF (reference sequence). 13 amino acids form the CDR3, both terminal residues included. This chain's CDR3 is CATSRDQTRGILL.

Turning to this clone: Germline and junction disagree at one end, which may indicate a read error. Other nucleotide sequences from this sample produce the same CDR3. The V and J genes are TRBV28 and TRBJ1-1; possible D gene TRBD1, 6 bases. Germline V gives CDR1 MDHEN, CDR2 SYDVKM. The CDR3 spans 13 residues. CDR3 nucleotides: TGTGCCAGCAAGGACAGCCGGTACACCGAAGCTTTCTTT. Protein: CASKDSRYTEAFF.

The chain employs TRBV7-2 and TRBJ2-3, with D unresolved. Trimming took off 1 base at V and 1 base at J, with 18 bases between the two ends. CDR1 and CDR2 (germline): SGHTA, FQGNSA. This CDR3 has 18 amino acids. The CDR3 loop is CASSLGGSVWRGTDTQYF. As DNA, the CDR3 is TGTGCCAGCAGCTTAGGAGGATCGGTCTGGAGAGGCACAGATACGCAGTATTTT.

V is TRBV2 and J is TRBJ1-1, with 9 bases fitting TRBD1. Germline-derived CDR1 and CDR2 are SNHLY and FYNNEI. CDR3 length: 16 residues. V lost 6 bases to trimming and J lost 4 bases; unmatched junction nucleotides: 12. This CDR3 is CASRETGTGRGTEAFF. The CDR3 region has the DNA TGTGCCAGCAGAGAGACCGGGACAGGGAGAGGCACTGAAGCTTTCTTT.

The CDR3 DNA follows: TGTGCCAGCAGTGGGGGCGCGAGGAACGAGCAGTACTTC. This gives the protein CASSGGARNEQYF. The V and J genes are TRBV6-2 or TRBV6-3 and TRBJ2-7, with D perhaps TRBD1 (6 bases). CDR3 length: 13 residues. Trimming removed 5 bases at V and 5 bases at J, with 13 bases between. CDR1 is MNHEY, CDR2 SVGEGT, per germline.

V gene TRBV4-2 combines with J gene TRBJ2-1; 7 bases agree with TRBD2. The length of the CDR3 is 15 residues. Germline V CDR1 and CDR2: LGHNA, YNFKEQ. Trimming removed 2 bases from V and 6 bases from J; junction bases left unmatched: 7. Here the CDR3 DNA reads TGTGCCAGCAGCCAAACTCGCGGGGGAAGCAATGAGCAGTTCTTC. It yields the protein CASSQTRGGSNEQFF.

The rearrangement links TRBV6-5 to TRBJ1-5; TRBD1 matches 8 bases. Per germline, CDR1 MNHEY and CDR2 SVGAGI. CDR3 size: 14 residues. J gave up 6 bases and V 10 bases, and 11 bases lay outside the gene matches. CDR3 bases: TGTGCCACCCGACCCCAGGGGGCCAGTCAGCCCCAGCATTTT. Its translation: CATRPQGASQPQHF.

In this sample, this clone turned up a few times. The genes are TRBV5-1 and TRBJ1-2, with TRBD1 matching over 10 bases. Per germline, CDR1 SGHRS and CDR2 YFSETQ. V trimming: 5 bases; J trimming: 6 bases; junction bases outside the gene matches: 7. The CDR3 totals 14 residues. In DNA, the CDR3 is TGCGCCAGCAGATCTACCGGACAGGGGGATGGCTACACCTTC. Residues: CASRSTGQGDGYTF. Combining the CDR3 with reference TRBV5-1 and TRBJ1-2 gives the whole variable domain KAGVTQTPRYLIKTRGQQVTLSCSPISGHRSVSWYQQTPGQGLQFLFEYFSETQRNKGNFPGRFSGRQFSNSRSEMNVSTLELGDSALYLCASRSTGQGDGYTFGSGTRLTVV.

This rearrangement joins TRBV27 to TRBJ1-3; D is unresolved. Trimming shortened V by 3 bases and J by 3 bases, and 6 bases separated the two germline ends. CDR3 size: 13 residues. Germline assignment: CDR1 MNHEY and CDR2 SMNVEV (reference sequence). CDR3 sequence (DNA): TGTGCCAGCAGTTTCGTTTTTGGAAACACCATATATTTT. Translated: CASSFVFGNTIYF.

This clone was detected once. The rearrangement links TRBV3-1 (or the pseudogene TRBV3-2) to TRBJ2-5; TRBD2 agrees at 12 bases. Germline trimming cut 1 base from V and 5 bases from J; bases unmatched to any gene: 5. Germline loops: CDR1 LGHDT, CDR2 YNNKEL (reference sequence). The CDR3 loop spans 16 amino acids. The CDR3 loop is CASSQVTSGGLETQYF. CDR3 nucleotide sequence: TGTGCCAGCAGCCAAGTGACTAGCGGGGGTTTGGAGACCCAGTACTTC.

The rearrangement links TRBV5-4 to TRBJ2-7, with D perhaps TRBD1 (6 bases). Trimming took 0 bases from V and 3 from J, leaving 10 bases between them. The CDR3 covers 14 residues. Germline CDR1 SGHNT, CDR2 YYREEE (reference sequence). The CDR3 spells CASSLDGTNYEQYF. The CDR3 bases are TGTGCCAGCAGCTTGGATGGGACAAACTACGAGCAGTACTTC.

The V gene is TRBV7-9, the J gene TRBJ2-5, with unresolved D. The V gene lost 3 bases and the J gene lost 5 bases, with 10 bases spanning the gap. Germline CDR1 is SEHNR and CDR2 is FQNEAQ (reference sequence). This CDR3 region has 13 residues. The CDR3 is CASSFGGGETQYF. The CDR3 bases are TGTGCCAGCAGCTTCGGCGGTGGGGAGACCCAGTACTTC.

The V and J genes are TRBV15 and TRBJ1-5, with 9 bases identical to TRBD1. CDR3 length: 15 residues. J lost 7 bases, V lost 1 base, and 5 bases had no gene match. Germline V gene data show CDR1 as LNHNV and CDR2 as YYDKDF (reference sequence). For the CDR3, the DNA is TGTGCCACCAGCAGAGGAACAGGGACAGGGCAGCCCCAGCATTTT. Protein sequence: CATSRGTGTGQPQHF.

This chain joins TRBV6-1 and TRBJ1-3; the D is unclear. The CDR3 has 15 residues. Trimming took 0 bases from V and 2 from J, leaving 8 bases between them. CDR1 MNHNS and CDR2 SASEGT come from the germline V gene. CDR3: CASSEAREPGNTIYF. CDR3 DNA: TGTGCCAGCAGTGAAGCACGCGAACCTGGAAACACCATATATTTT.